This record concerns one TCR beta chain sequence. TCRdb's table, derived via immunoSEQ multiplex PCR, lists solely in-frame clones and lacks some. The table has 190,000 or so clones, 85% to 95% seen once. The CDR3 extends over 13 amino acids. Trimming took 4 bases from V and 2 from J, leaving 7 bases between them. CDR1 and CDR2 from the germline V gene are SNHLY and FYNNEI. The data derive from a study of control samples from healthy donors and cancer patients. Sequencing was performed on blood. This chain uses TRBV2 with TRBJ2-3; a possible D gene is TRBD2 (5 bases). This receptor was taken from a young man in good health. CDR3 DNA: TGTGCCAGCAGTGGGGAGTTCACAGATACGCAGTATTTT. It translates to CASSGEFTDTQYF.